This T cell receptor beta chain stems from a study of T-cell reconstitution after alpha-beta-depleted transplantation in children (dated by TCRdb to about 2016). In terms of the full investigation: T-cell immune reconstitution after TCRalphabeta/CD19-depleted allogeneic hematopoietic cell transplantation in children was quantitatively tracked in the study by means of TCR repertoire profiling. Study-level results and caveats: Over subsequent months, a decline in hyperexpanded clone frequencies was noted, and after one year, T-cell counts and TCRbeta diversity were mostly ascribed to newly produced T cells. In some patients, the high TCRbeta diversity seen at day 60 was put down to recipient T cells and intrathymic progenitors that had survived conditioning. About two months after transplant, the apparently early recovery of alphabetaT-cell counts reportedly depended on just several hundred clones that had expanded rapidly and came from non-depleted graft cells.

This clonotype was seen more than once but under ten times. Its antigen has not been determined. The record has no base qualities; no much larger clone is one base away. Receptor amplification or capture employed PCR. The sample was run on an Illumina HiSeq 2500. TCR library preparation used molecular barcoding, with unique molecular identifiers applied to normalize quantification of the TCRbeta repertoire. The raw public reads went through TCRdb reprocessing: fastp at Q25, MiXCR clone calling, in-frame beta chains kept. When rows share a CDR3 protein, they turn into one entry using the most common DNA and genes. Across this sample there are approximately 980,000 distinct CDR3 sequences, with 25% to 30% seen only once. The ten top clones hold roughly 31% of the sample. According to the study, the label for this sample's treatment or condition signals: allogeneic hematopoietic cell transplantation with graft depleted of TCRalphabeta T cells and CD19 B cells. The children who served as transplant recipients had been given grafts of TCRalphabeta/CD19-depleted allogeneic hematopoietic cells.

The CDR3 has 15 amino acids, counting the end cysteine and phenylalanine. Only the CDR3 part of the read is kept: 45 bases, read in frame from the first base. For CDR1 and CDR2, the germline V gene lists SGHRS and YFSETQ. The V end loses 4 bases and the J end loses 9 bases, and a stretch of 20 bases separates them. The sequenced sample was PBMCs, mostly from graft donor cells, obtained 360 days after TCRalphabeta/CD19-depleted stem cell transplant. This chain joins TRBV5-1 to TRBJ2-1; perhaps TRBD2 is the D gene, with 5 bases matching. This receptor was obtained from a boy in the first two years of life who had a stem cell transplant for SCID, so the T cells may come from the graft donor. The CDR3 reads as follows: CASSGSPPLGSEQFF. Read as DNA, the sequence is TGCGCCAGCAGCGGATCCCCGCCCCTAGGGAGTGAGCAGTTCTTC.